The rows below give T cell receptor beta chains drawn from one sample of a study of blood T cell repertoires in COVID-19. Assay: immunoSEQ multiplex PCR; the TCRdb copy retains only in-frame clones and omits some. The sample includes 150,000 to 200,000 clones, roughly four fifths of them seen just once. Material: peripheral blood. These receptors were collected from a woman in her seventies with COVID-19, enrolled during active disease. Both conserved end residues are part of each CDR3. D genes are given only for firm matches. The size entry is marked missing in some rows and otherwise reads once, few, many or a size class.

clone_size: -
j_call: TRBJ2-5
v_call: TRBV2
d_call: -
cdr3_length: 14
cdr3_nt: TGTGCCAGCAGCCCTCGGCGGCAACAAGAGACCCAGTACTTC
cdr3_aa: CASSPRRQQETQYF

clone_size: -
j_call: TRBJ2-2
v_call: TRBV5-8
d_call: TRBD2
cdr3_length: 15
cdr3_nt: TGTGCCAGCAGACCCGGGACTAGATTCACCGGGGAGCTGTTTTTT
cdr3_aa: CASRPGTRFTGELFF

clone_size: few
j_call: TRBJ1-2
v_call: TRBV30
d_call: TRBD1
cdr3_length: 17
cdr3_nt: TGTGCCTGGAGTGTTCCGGGACAGGCCGGGTATGCCTATGGCTACACCTTC
cdr3_aa: CAWSVPGQAGYAYGYTF

clone_size: -
j_call: TRBJ1-6
v_call: TRBV7-2
d_call: -
cdr3_length: 16
cdr3_nt: TGTGCCAGCAGCTTAGGGGCAGGGCGGGGTAATTCACCCCTCCACTTT
cdr3_aa: CASSLGAGRGNSPLHF

clone_size: -
j_call: TRBJ2-7
v_call: TRBV28
d_call: -
cdr3_length: 12
cdr3_nt: TGTGCCAGCAGTTTGCTAATCTACGAGCAGTACTTC
cdr3_aa: CASSLLIYEQYF

clone_size: -
j_call: TRBJ2-1
v_call: TRBV5-5
d_call: TRBD2
cdr3_length: 19
cdr3_nt: TGTGCCAGCAGCTTGTCGTGGACTAGCGGGGCGGGATCCTACAATGAGCAGTTCTTC
cdr3_aa: CASSLSWTSGAGSYNEQFF

clone_size: -
j_call: TRBJ1-3
v_call: TRBV13
d_call: -
cdr3_length: 14
cdr3_nt: TGTGCCAGCAGCCCGAGGCATTCTGGAAACACCATATATTTT
cdr3_aa: CASSPRHSGNTIYF

clone_size: few
j_call: TRBJ1-1
v_call: TRBV7-9
d_call: -
cdr3_length: 14
cdr3_nt: TGTGCCAGCAGCGTTGACAGGAAGAACACTGAAGCTTTCTTT
cdr3_aa: CASSVDRKNTEAFF

clone_size: -
j_call: TRBJ1-5
v_call: TRBV18
d_call: -
cdr3_length: 14
cdr3_nt: TGTGCCAGCTCACCAGACAGCGTTAATCAGCCCCAGCATTTT
cdr3_aa: CASSPDSVNQPQHF

clone_size: -
j_call: TRBJ2-7
v_call: TRBV29-1
d_call: TRBD1
cdr3_length: 12
cdr3_nt: TGCAGCGTCTTACAGGGGATGGGCGAGCAGTACTTC
cdr3_aa: CSVLQGMGEQYF

clone_size: -
j_call: TRBJ2-5
v_call: TRBV5-1
d_call: -
cdr3_length: 16
cdr3_nt: TGCGCCAGCAGCCCCCGTGGGGGGGCAGGGCAAGAGACCCAGTACTTC
cdr3_aa: CASSPRGGAGQETQYF

clone_size: -
j_call: TRBJ1-6
v_call: TRBV6-2/TRBV6-3
d_call: -
cdr3_length: 15
cdr3_nt: TGTGCCAGCAGTTTGAAACAGAACTTTGGCTCACCCCTCCACTTT
cdr3_aa: CASSLKQNFGSPLHF

clone_size: -
j_call: TRBJ1-2
v_call: TRBV15
d_call: -
cdr3_length: 17
cdr3_nt: TGTGCCACCAGCAGAGATCAGAGGGTTCAAGCTAACTATGGCTACACCTTC
cdr3_aa: CATSRDQRVQANYGYTF

clone_size: -
j_call: TRBJ2-1
v_call: TRBV5-6
d_call: -
cdr3_length: 14
cdr3_nt: TGTGCCAGCAGCTTAAGACTAGTGTTGAATGAGCAGTTCTTC
cdr3_aa: CASSLRLVLNEQFF

clone_size: -
j_call: TRBJ2-3
v_call: TRBV6-2/TRBV6-3
d_call: -
cdr3_length: 13
cdr3_nt: TGTGCCAGCAGTCCCGGGACTCTTTACACGCAGTATTTT
cdr3_aa: CASSPGTLYTQYF

clone_size: -
j_call: TRBJ2-3
v_call: TRBV5-1
d_call: TRBD2
cdr3_length: 16
cdr3_nt: TGCGCCAGCAGCACTGGGACTAGCAGCAACACAGATACGCAGTATTTT
cdr3_aa: CASSTGTSSNTDTQYF

clone_size: -
j_call: TRBJ1-2
v_call: TRBV7-8
d_call: TRBD1
cdr3_length: 13
cdr3_nt: TGTGCCAGCAGCGAGACAGGGGGCGGTGGCTACACCTTC
cdr3_aa: CASSETGGGGYTF

clone_size: -
j_call: TRBJ2-1
v_call: TRBV27
d_call: TRBD2
cdr3_length: 18
cdr3_nt: TGTGCCAGCACCCACTTAGCTAGCGGGAATACCTCCTACAATGAGCAGTTCTTC
cdr3_aa: CASTHLASGNTSYNEQFF

clone_size: once
j_call: TRBJ2-7
v_call: TRBV28
d_call: TRBD1
cdr3_length: 17
cdr3_nt: TGTGCCAGCAGTTTTTCCGCCCTGGGACAGGGTTCCTACGAGCAGTACTTC
cdr3_aa: CASSFSALGQGSYEQYF

clone_size: once
j_call: TRBJ2-1
v_call: TRBV18
d_call: TRBD2
cdr3_length: 15
cdr3_nt: TGTGCCAGCTCCGGGACTAGCAAAACCTACAATGAGCAGTTCTTC
cdr3_aa: CASSGTSKTYNEQFF

clone_size: -
j_call: TRBJ2-2
v_call: TRBV7-7
d_call: -
cdr3_length: 13
cdr3_nt: TGTGCCAGCAGCTCGGGGTTACTCGGGGAGCTGTTTTTT
cdr3_aa: CASSSGLLGELFF

clone_size: few
j_call: TRBJ2-7
v_call: TRBV6-5
d_call: TRBD2
cdr3_length: 15
cdr3_nt: TGTGCCAGCACCATACAAGGCGGGAGCTCCTACGAGCAGTACTTC
cdr3_aa: CASTIQGGSSYEQYF

clone_size: many
j_call: TRBJ1-1
v_call: TRBV5-6
d_call: -
cdr3_length: 16
cdr3_nt: TGTGCCAGCAGCTTTATCCGGGGTGGGCGGAACACTGAAGCTTTCTTT
cdr3_aa: CASSFIRGGRNTEAFF

clone_size: -
j_call: TRBJ2-6
v_call: TRBV15
d_call: -
cdr3_length: 16
cdr3_nt: TGTGCCACCAGCAGAGATTCGCGAGCTGGGGCCAACGTCCTGACTTTC
cdr3_aa: CATSRDSRAGANVLTF

clone_size: -
j_call: TRBJ2-1
v_call: TRBV5-6
d_call: TRBD1
cdr3_length: 16
cdr3_nt: TGTGCCAGCAGCTTAGGAGGGACAGGGGGCTTAAATGAGCAGTTCTTC
cdr3_aa: CASSLGGTGGLNEQFF

clone_size: -
j_call: TRBJ2-2
v_call: TRBV6-5
d_call: TRBD2
cdr3_length: 15
cdr3_nt: TGTGCCAGCCGAGGGAGGGGAGTGGTTACCGGGGAGCTGTTTTTT
cdr3_aa: CASRGRGVVTGELFF